The source of this T cell receptor (beta chain) is a study of cytomegalovirus exposure and HLA in healthy donors. Study results and caveats: The study found most TCR sequences rare, yet found some public TCRs in many donors.

Trimming left V 8 bases short and J 10 bases short, with 17 bases between. Per germline, CDR1 ENHRY and CDR2 SYGVKD. This CDR3 spans 12 amino acids. Use of 60 Vbeta and 13 Jbeta primers characterized the PCR. TCRdb's copy holds only in-frame clones and misses some; the assay was immunoSEQ multiplex PCR. The sample records 100,000 to 140,000 clones, 82% being singletons. This clone was counted between two and nine times. What it binds is not known. The V gene is TRBV10-3, the J gene TRBJ1-1; D is perhaps TRBD1 (5 bases). This clonotype originated in a man aged 25-40 years in good health and CMV-seropositive. The sequencing sample was made of PBMCs. The CDR3 spells CAIARPMGGAFF. CDR3 coding DNA: TGTGCCATCGCCCGGCCTATGGGGGGAGCTTTCTTT.